This TCR beta chain stems from a study of T cells in Graves' hyperthyroidism and ophthalmopathy. Study-wide results and limits: Progression to ophthalmopathy was predicted a median of about 6.6 months early.

CDR1 SEHNR and CDR2 FQNEAQ come from the germline V gene (reference sequence). The CDR3 length is 14 residues. Trimming removed 5 bases from V and 3 bases from J, with 11 bases in between. From RNA transcripts, TCR beta CDR3 regions were amplified. Carried out on the TCR CDR3, a first-round RT-PCR used the HTBI primer set. MiXCR, applied by TCRdb to the multiplex PCR reads, yields one record per CDR3 protein. The sample lists approximately 500,000 distinct CDR3 sequences; about 43% were seen once. Exclusion of a patient resulted from uncontrolled infection, other autoimmune disease, pregnancy or lactation. Orbital computed tomography, thyroid ultrasound, serum thyroxine and TRAb, and clinical symptoms together informed the diagnoses. This clonotype came up many times. No antigen is known for it.

V is TRBV7-9 and J is TRBJ1-5; TRBD1 might be the D (5 bases). The sequence came from a woman aged 18 to 35 with Graves' hyperthyroidism. Sequenced material: peripheral blood or thyroid tissue (not recorded which). The CDR3 region is CASSQTAYNQPQHF. The CDR3, as DNA: TGTGCCAGCAGCCAGACAGCCTACAATCAGCCCCAGCATTTT.